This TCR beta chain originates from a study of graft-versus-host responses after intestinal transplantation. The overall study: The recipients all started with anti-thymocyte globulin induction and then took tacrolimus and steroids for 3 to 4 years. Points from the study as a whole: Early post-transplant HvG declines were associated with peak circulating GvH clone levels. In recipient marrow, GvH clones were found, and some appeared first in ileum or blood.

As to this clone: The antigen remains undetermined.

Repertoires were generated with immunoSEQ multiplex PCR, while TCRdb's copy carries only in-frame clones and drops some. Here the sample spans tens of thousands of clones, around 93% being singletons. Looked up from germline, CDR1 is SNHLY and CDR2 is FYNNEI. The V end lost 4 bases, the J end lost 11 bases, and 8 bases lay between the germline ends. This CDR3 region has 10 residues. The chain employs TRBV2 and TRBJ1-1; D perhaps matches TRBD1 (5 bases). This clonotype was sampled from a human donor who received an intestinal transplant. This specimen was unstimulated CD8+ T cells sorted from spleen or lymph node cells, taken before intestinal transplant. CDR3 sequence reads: CASSAGGAFF. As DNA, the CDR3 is TGTGCCAGCAGTGCGGGGGGGGCTTTCTTT. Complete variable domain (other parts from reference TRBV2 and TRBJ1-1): EPEVTQTPSHQVTQMGQEVILRCVPISNHLYFYWYRQILGQKVEFLVSFYNNEISEKSEIFDDQFSVERPDGSNFTLKIRSTKLEDSAMYFCASSAGGAFFGQGTRLTVV.